These 27 T cell receptor beta chains came from one sample sequenced in a study of OX40 agonist ivuxolimab in advanced cancers. Only in-frame clones appear in the TCRdb table, and some are missing; sequencing was by immunoSEQ multiplex PCR. Counted here are about 27,000 clones, approximately 85% occurring once; the ten biggest clones make up approximately 20%. The starting material was CD4+ or CD8+ T cells sorted from blood, obtained in a trial of the OX40 agonist ivuxolimab. The receptors shown here come from an adult with an advanced solid tumor such as melanoma, head and neck, liver or kidney cancer.

This chain joins TRBV6-1 and TRBJ2-3; 11 nucleotides line up with TRBD2. The ends lost 1 base at V and 4 bases at J; junction bases unmatched: 1. Per the germline V gene, CDR1 is MNHNS and CDR2 is SASEGT. CDR3 length: 15 residues. As DNA, the CDR3 is TGTGCCAGCAGTGAAGTTAGCGGGGGGGCAGATACGCAGTATTTT. This translates into CASSEVSGGADTQYF.

The genes are TRBV5-1 and TRBJ2-2, with 11 bases that match TRBD1. Germline loops: CDR1 SGHRS, CDR2 YFSETQ. V lost 6 bases, J lost 3 bases, and 7 bases stayed unmatched. The CDR3 runs to 16 residues. This chain's CDR3 is CASTDAGQGDTGELFF. CDR3 DNA: TGCGCCAGCACGGACGCGGGACAGGGGGACACCGGGGAGCTGTTTTTT.

This sequence joins TRBV21-1 and TRBJ2-7; TRBD1 was called by the table and not checked on the DNA. TRBV21-1 is reported as a pseudogene. The CDR3 totals 16 residues. DNA for the CDR3: TGTGCCAGCAGCAAAGAAGTGACAGGCCGTTCATACGAGCAGTACTTC. Its protein is CASSKEVTGRSYEQYF.

The CDR3 DNA follows: TGTGCCAGCAGCTTAGAAGGGGACAGTTACACCGGGGAGCTGTTTTTT. The encoded protein is CASSLEGDSYTGELFF. The V call is TRBV7-8, the J call TRBJ2-2, with 7 positions matching TRBD1. This CDR3 has 16 residues. The trim removed 1 base at V and 3 bases at J, leaving 5 bases unmatched. The germline V gene has CDR1 SGHVS and CDR2 FQNEAQ.

The rearrangement uses TRBV28 and TRBJ2-1; D unclear. The CDR3 consists of 15 residues. Trimming left V 7 bases short and J 0 bases short, with 13 bases between. Germline V gene lookup returns CDR1 MDHEN and CDR2 SYDVKM. CDR3 residues: CASTTKDSSYNEQFF. The CDR3 DNA is TGTGCCAGCACCACTAAGGATTCCTCCTACAATGAGCAGTTCTTC.

The rearrangement links TRBV4-1 to TRBJ2-5; 8 bases align to TRBD2. The germline CDR1 and CDR2 sequences are MGHRA and YSYEKL. The CDR3 is made up of 14 amino acids. V lost 8 bases, J lost 4 bases, and 9 bases stayed unmatched. The CDR3 protein is CASSPGGFSETQYF. CDR3 nucleotides: TGCGCCAGCTCGCCGGGAGGGTTTTCAGAGACCCAGTACTTC.

The chain carries TRBV4-1 and TRBJ2-1; 9 nucleotides match TRBD1. Per germline, CDR1 MGHRA and CDR2 YSYEKL. J gave up 7 bases and V 7 bases, and 8 bases lay outside the gene matches. The CDR3 runs to 14 residues. CDR3 in amino acids: CASINPGQGNEQFF. CDR3 nucleotides: TGCGCCAGCATCAACCCGGGACAGGGTAATGAGCAGTTCTTC.

The V and J genes are TRBV5-1 and TRBJ1-5; 7 nucleotides line up with TRBD1. V was pared by 5 bases and J by 4 bases, with 6 bases of the junction left unmatched. The germline CDR1 and CDR2 sequences are SGHRS and YFSETQ. The CDR3 length is 14 residues. The CDR3 loop reads CASSSSGGNQPQHF. Here the CDR3 DNA reads TGCGCCAGCAGTTCTTCAGGGGGTAATCAGCCCCAGCATTTT. Full variable domain (outside the CDR3, taken from reference TRBV5-1 and TRBJ1-5): KAGVTQTPRYLIKTRGQQVTLSCSPISGHRSVSWYQQTPGQGLQFLFEYFSETQRNKGNFPGRFSGRQFSNSRSEMNVSTLELGDSALYLCASSSSGGNQPQHFGDGTRLSIL.

The chain combines TRBV4-2 with TRBJ2-3; 9 bases are a match to TRBD2. CDR3 size: 15 residues. Germline V gene sequence: CDR1 LGHNA, CDR2 YNFKEQ. After removal of 0 bases from V and 4 bases from J, the junction contained 2 bases not matched to a gene. The CDR3 DNA reads as TGTGCCAGCAGCCAAGAGCGGGGGGGCCCAGATACGCAGTATTTT. As protein: CASSQERGGPDTQYF.

The chain's CDR3 is CASSQGGGGRNGGTDTQYF. The CDR3 DNA sequence: TGTGCCAGCAGCCAAGGAGGGGGCGGGAGGAATGGGGGCACAGATACGCAGTATTTT. The rearrangement joins TRBV4-2 to TRBJ2-3, with a possible D match to TRBD2 (8 bases). The CDR3 is made up of 19 amino acids. Germline CDR1 LGHNA, CDR2 YNFKEQ. V lost 1 base to trimming and J lost 1 base, with 21 bases between them.

The count of this clone is one. The chain carries TRBV23-1 and TRBJ2-3; tentatively, D is TRBD2 (5 bases). TRBV23-1 falls under the ORF class, with uncertain function. The CDR3 is 16 amino acids. The germline V and J ends were trimmed by 5 bases and 10 bases, with 25 bases remaining between them. The CDR3 loop is CASSNPDSVRDIAQYF. DNA for the CDR3: TGCGCCAGCAGTAACCCGGACTCCGTAAGGGATATCGCGCAGTATTTT.

This clone was detected once. The rearrangement joins TRBV5-8 to TRBJ2-7; 8 nucleotides agree with TRBD2. CDR3 length: 16 amino acids. J gave up 0 bases and V 3 bases, and 8 bases lay outside the gene matches. The germline gives CDR1 SGHTS, CDR2 YDEGEE. The CDR3 loop is CASSSSGGGYSYEQYF. DNA for the CDR3: TGTGCCAGCAGCTCTTCCGGGGGGGGCTACTCCTACGAGCAGTACTTC.

The V gene is TRBV4-2, the J gene TRBJ1-4; D is perhaps TRBD1 (5 bases). With 0 bases removed from V and 4 bases from J, the gap between germline ends came to 18 bases. Germline lookup yields CDR1 LGHNA and CDR2 YNFKEQ. The CDR3 has 18 residues. The CDR3 is CASSQEQAGGPRNEKLFF. In DNA form, the CDR3 reads TGTGCCAGCAGCCAAGAACAGGCCGGGGGACCCCGTAATGAAAAACTGTTTTTT.

The genes are TRBV7-3 and TRBJ2-3, with TRBD2 as a possible D gene (6 bases). CDR1 is SGHTA, CDR2 FQGTGA, per germline. V was trimmed by 3 bases and J by 1 base, leaving 11 bases between them. There are 15 residues in the CDR3. The CDR3 bases are TGTGCCAGCAGCTTGGCGGGAACGGGCACAGATACGCAGTATTTT. Translating it yields CASSLAGTGTDTQYF.

This chain connects TRBV6-6 to TRBJ1-1; no definite D call. Deletions cut 10 bases from V and 5 bases from J, with 8 bases between. The germline gives CDR1 MNHNY, CDR2 SVGAGI (reference sequence). The CDR3 runs to 10 residues. This CDR3 reads CATVGTEAFF. Here the CDR3 DNA reads TGTGCCACCGTGGGAACTGAAGCTTTCTTT.

The chain couples TRBV7-3 to TRBJ1-4; D ambiguous. This CDR3 comprises 14 residues. With 3 bases removed from V and 3 bases from J, the gap between germline ends came to 8 bases. Germline CDR1 is SGHTA and CDR2 is FQGTGA. The CDR3 sequence is CASSFGGSNEKLFF. Written as DNA, the CDR3 is TGTGCCAGCAGCTTCGGAGGGTCTAATGAAAAACTGTTTTTT. Full variable domain (outside the CDR3, taken from reference TRBV7-3 and TRBJ1-4): GAGVSQTPSNKVTEKGKYVELRCDPISGHTALYWYRQSLGQGPEFLIYFQGTGAADDSGLPNDRFFAVRPEGSVSTLKIQRTERGDSAVYLCASSFGGSNEKLFFGSGTQLSVL.

The chain joins TRBV7-9 to TRBJ2-1; D gene unclear. The CDR3 contains 13 residues. CDR1 and CDR2 (germline): SEHNR, FQNEAQ (reference sequence). Deletions cut 1 base from V and 4 bases from J, with 5 bases between. The CDR3 region has the DNA TGTGCCAGCAGCTTAGACTTATACAATGAGCAGTTCTTC. It encodes CASSLDLYNEQFF.

This clone was picked up a small number of times. The chain links TRBV5-1 to TRBJ2-5; tentative D call: TRBD2 (6 bases). The CDR3 sequence is 14 residues long. The ends were cut back, 6 bases at V and 2 bases at J, with 14 bases in the middle. The germline gives CDR1 SGHRS, CDR2 YFSETQ. The CDR3 region has the DNA TGCGCCAGCACCCCTGTTGGGGGGCAAGAGACCCAGTACTTC. This codes for CASTPVGGQETQYF.

This clone was detected once. The V gene is TRBV28, the J gene TRBJ2-5, with D maybe TRBD1 (5 bases). Looked up from germline, CDR1 is MDHEN and CDR2 is SYDVKM. V gave up 2 bases and J gave up 3 bases, with 10 bases separating them. CDR3 size: 14 residues. CDR3 DNA sequence: TGTGCCAGCAGTTTAAGGGGCAGGAAAGAGACCCAGTACTTC. Translation: CASSLRGRKETQYF.

The gene calls are TRBV30 and TRBJ1-3; D unresolved. This CDR3 is 12 amino acids long. V lost 2 bases and J 3 bases, leaving 5 bases between the germline ends. CDR1 and CDR2 (germline): GTSNPN, SVGIG (reference sequence). The CDR3 DNA is TGTGCCTGGAGTCCCCTTGGAAACACCATATATTTT. It yields the protein CAWSPLGNTIYF.

The genes are TRBV6-1 and TRBJ2-7; D is uncertain. The ends were cut back, 0 bases at V and 0 bases at J, with 12 bases in the middle. Germline assignment: CDR1 MNHNS and CDR2 SASEGT. This CDR3 is built from 16 residues. CDR3 DNA sequence: TGTGCCAGCAGTGAAGCGCTATCAGGAATCTCCTACGAGCAGTACTTC. Translated: CASSEALSGISYEQYF.

The rearrangement uses TRBV7-6 and TRBJ2-7; 8 bases are a match to TRBD2. The CDR3 has 14 amino acids. Looked up from germline, CDR1 is SGHVS and CDR2 is FNYEAQ. With 6 bases clipped from V and 7 bases from J, the junction kept 11 bases outside the gene matches. The CDR3 DNA follows: TGTGCCAGCAGTCCGGGGGGGGTAAGTCGGGAGCAGTACTTC. It translates to CASSPGGVSREQYF.

The V call is TRBV11-2, the J call TRBJ2-3; TRBD2 aligns across 9 bases. Germline V CDR1 and CDR2: SGHAT, FQNNGV. With 4 bases clipped from V and 2 bases from J, the junction kept 4 bases outside the gene matches. CDR3 length equals 15 residues. The CDR3 is CASSWRGGDTDTQYF. Written as DNA, the CDR3 is TGTGCCAGCAGCTGGCGGGGGGGCGACACAGATACGCAGTATTTT.

The CDR3 is CASSSLTYNEQFF. The DNA for the CDR3 is TGTGCCAGCAGCTCTCTGACTTACAATGAGCAGTTCTTC. The J gene is TRBJ2-1, the V gene TRBV13; D is unresolved. Trimming took off 4 bases at V and 4 bases at J, with 8 bases between the two ends. CDR3 length: 13 residues. The V gene's germline CDR1 is PRHDT and CDR2 FYEKMQ (reference sequence).

The gene calls are TRBV14 and TRBJ1-6, with a weak D call TRBD1 (6 bases). Germline CDR1 SGHDN, CDR2 FVKESK. V was clipped by 1 base and J by 8 bases, with 12 bases between them. This CDR3 comprises 15 residues. CDR3 residues: CASSQAGVRYSPLHF. For the CDR3, the DNA is TGTGCCAGCAGCCAAGCAGGGGTAAGATATTCACCCCTCCACTTT. The entire variable domain, with the rest obtained from reference TRBV14 and TRBJ1-6, is as follows: EAGVTQFPSHSVIEKGQTVTLRCDPISGHDNLYWYRRVMGKEIKFLLHFVKESKQDESGMPNNRFLAERTGGTYSTLKVQPAELEDSGVYFCASSQAGVRYSPLHFGNGTRLTVT.

The chain recombines TRBV25-1 with TRBJ2-7, with 11 nucleotides matching TRBD1. Germline trimming cut 3 bases from V and 7 bases from J; bases unmatched to any gene: 5. CDR1 and CDR2 from the germline V gene are MGHDK and SYGVNS. CDR3 size: 14 residues. The CDR3 region is CASSEDRGQGEQYF. In DNA, the CDR3 is TGTGCCAGCAGTGAGGACAGGGGGCAGGGAGAGCAGTACTTC.

This clone was seen just once. CDR3 coding DNA: TGTGCCAGCGGGGACAGGGGGGCCACTGAAGCTTTCTTT. Translation: CASGDRGATEAFF. This chain joins TRBV6-5 and TRBJ1-1; TRBD1 matches 11 bases. The germline CDR1 and CDR2 sequences are MNHEY and SVGAGI. The CDR3 spans 13 residues. V lost 8 bases to trimming and J lost 4 bases; unmatched junction nucleotides: 3.